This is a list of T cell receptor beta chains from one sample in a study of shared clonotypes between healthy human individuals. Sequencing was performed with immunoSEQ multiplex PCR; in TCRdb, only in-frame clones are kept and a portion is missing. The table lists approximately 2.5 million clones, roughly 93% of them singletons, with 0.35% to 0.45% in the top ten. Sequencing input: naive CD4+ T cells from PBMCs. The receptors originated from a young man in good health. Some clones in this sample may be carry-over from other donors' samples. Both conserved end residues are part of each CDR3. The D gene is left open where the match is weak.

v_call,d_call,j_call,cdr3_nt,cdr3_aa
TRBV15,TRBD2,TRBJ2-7,TGTGCCACCAGCAGGAGGACTAGCAGCTACGAGCAGTACTTC,CATSRRTSSYEQYF
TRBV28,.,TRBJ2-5,TGTGCCAGCAGAGATCCCAGGGGATCCCCAGAGACCCAGTACTTC,CASRDPRGSPETQYF
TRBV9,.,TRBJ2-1,TGTGCCAGCAGCGTAGAGGGATGGGAAAACACAATCTCCTACAATGAGCAGTTCTTC,CASSVEGWENTISYNEQFF
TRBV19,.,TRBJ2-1,TGTGCCAGTAGTATAGAACCCAGTGTGATAGGGGTTGGGAATGAGCAGTTCTTC,CASSIEPSVIGVGNEQFF
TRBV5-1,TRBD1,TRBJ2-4,TGCGCCAGCAGCTCCTCCCAGACAGGGGAACGCGGCAACATTCAGTACTTC,CASSSSQTGERGNIQYF
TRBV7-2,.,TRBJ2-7,TGTGCCAGCAGCCCCGGGACGGAGAGCTACGAGCAGTACTTC,CASSPGTESYEQYF
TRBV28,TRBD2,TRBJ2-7,TGTGCCAGCAGCCCTTCCGTGTGGGCAGGACTAGCGGGAGTCGACTACGAGCAGTACTTC,CASSPSVWAGLAGVDYEQYF
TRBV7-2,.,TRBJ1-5,TGTGCCAGCAGCTTAATGGGGGGACAGCCCCAGCATTTT,CASSLMGGQPQHF
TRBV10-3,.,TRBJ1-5,TGTGCCATCAGTGAAGTTTTGGCCGGTGGTGTACGCAATCAGCCCCAGCATTTT,CAISEVLAGGVRNQPQHF
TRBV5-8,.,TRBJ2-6,TGTGCCAGCAGCTTGAAACAGGGCGGGTCTGGGGCCAACGTCCTGACTTTC,CASSLKQGGSGANVLTF